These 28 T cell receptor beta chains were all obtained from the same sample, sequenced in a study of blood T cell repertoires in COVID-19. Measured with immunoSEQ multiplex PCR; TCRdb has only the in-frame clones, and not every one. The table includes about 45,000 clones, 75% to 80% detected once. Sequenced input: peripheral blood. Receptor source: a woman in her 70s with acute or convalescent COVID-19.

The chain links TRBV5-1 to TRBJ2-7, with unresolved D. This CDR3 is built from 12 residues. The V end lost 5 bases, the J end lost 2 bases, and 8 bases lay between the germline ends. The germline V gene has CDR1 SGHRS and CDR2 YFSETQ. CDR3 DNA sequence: TGCGCCAGCAGGGGCGAGACCTACGAGCAGTACTTC. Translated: CASRGETYEQYF.

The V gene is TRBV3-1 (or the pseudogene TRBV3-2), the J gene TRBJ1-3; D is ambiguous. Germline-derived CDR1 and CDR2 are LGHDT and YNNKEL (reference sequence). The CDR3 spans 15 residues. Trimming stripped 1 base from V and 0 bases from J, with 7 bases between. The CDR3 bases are TGTGCCAGCAGCCAAGGGGCCAGCTCTGGAAACACCATATATTTT. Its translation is CASSQGASSGNTIYF.

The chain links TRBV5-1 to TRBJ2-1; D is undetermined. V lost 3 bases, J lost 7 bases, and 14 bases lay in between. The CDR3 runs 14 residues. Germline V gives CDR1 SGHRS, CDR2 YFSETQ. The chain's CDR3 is CASSSPGSQNEQFF. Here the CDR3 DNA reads TGCGCCAGCAGCTCACCGGGTTCTCAGAATGAGCAGTTCTTC.

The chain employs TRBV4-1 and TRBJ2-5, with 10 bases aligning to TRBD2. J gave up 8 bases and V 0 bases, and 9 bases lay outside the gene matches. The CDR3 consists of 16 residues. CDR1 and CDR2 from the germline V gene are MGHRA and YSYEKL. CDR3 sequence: CASSQDFASGRQTQYF. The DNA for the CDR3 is TGCGCCAGCAGCCAAGATTTCGCTAGCGGGAGACAAACCCAGTACTTC.

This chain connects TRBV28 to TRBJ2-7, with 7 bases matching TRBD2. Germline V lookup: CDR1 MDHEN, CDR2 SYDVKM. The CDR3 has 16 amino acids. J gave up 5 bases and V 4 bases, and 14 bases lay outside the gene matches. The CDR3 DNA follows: TGTGCCAGCAGTTCCCCCAGTATGGGCGGGAGAAACGAGCAGTACTTC. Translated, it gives CASSSPSMGGRNEQYF.

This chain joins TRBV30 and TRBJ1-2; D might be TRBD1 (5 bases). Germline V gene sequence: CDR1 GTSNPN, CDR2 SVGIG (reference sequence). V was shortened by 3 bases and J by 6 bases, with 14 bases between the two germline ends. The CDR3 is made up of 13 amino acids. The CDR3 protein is CAWRNRGRDGYTF. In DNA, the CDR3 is TGTGCCTGGAGGAATCGGGGGAGAGATGGCTACACCTTC. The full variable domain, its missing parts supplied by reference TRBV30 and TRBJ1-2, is SQTIHQWPATLVQPVGSPLSLECTVEGTSNPNLYWYRQAAGRGLQLLFYSVGIGQISSEVPQNLSASRPQDRQFILSSKKLLLSDSGFYLCAWRNRGRDGYTFGSGTRLTVV.

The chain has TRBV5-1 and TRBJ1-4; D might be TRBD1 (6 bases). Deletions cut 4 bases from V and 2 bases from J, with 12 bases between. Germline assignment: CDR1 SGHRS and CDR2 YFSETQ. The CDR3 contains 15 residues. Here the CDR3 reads CASSDSQGTNEKLFF. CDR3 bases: TGCGCCAGCAGCGACTCCCAGGGGACTAATGAAAAACTGTTTTTT. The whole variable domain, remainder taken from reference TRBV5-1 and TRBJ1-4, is KAGVTQTPRYLIKTRGQQVTLSCSPISGHRSVSWYQQTPGQGLQFLFEYFSETQRNKGNFPGRFSGRQFSNSRSEMNVSTLELGDSALYLCASSDSQGTNEKLFFGSGTQLSVL.

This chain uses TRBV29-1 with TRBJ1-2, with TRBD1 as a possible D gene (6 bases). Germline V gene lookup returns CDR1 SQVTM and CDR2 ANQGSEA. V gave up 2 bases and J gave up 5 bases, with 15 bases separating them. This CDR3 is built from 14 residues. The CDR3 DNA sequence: TGCAGCGTTGAATTGGACAGCTCTCTTTATGGCTACACCTTC. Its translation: CSVELDSSLYGYTF.

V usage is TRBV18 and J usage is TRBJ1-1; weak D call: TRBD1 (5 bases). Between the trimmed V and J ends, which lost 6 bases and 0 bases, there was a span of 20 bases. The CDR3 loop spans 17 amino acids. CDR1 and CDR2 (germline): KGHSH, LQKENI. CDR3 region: CASSITTQQVMNTEAFF. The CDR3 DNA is TGTGCCAGCTCTATCACCACCCAACAGGTAATGAACACTGAAGCTTTCTTT.

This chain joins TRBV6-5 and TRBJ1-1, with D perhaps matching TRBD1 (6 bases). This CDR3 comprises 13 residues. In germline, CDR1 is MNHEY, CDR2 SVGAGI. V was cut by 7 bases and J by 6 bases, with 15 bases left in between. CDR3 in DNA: TGTGCCAGCACCGCCGGGGGGGCCGCTGAAGCTTTCTTT. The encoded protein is CASTAGGAAEAFF.

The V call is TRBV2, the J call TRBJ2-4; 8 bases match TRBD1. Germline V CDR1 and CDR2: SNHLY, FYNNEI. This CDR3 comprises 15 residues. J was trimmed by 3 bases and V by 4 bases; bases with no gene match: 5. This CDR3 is CASSVETGDKNIQYF. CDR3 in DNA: TGTGCCAGCAGTGTCGAGACAGGGGACAAAAACATTCAGTACTTC.

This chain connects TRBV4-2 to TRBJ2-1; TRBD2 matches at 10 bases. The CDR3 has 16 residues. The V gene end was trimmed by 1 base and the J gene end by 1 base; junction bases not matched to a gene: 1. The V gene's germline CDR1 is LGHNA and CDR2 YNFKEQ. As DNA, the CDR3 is TGTGCCAGCAGCCAAGGGACTAGCGGATCCTACAATGAGCAGTTCTTC. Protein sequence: CASSQGTSGSYNEQFF.

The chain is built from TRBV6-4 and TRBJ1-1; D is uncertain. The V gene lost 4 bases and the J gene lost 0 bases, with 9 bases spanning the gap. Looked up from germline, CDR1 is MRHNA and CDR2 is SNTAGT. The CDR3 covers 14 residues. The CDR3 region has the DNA TGTGCCAGCAGTGCTACAGAGATGAACACTGAAGCTTTCTTT. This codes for CASSATEMNTEAFF.

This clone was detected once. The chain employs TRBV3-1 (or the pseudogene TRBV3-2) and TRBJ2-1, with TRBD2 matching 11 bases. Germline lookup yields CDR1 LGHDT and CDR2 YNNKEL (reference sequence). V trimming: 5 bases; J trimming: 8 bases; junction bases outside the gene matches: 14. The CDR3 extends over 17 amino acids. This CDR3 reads CASSETIAGGPLDEQFF. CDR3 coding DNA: TGTGCCAGCAGCGAAACTATAGCGGGGGGGCCTTTGGATGAGCAGTTCTTC.

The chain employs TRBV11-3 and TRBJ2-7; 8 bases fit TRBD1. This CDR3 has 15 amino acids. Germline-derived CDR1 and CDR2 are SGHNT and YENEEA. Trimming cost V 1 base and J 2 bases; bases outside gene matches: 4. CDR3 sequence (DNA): TGTGCCAGCAGCTTAGCGCCGGGACAGGCCTACGAGCAGTACTTC. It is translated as CASSLAPGQAYEQYF.

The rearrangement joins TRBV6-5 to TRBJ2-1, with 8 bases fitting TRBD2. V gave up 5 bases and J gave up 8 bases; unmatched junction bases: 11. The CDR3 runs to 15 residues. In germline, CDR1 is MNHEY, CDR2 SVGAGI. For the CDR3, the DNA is TGTGCCAGCAGTATAGCGGTTACGGGGGGGTATGAGCAGTTCTTC. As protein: CASSIAVTGGYEQFF.

The CDR3 DNA follows: TGTGCCAGTGCCGTCCCGCGGGTGACTGAGCAGTTCTTC. Translating gives CASAVPRVTEQFF. V usage is TRBV19 and J usage is TRBJ2-1, with D tentatively TRBD2 (5 bases). Germline CDR1 reads LNHDA; CDR2 reads SQIVND (reference sequence). The V gene lost 8 bases and the J gene lost 9 bases, with 17 bases spanning the gap. This CDR3 is 13 amino acids long.

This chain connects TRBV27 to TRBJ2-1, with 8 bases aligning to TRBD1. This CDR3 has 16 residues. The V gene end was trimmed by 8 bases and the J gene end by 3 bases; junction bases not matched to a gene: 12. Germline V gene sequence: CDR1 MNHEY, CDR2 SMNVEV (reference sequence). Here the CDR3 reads CASRNPTGEFYNEQFF. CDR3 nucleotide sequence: TGTGCCAGCCGAAACCCGACAGGGGAATTCTACAATGAGCAGTTCTTC.

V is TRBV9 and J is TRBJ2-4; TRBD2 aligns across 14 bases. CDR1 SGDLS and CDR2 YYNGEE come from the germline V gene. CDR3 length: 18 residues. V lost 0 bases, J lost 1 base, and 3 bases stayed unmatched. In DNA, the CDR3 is TGTGCCAGCAGCGTAGGGGGACTAGCGGGAGTCGCCAAAAACATTCAGTACTTC. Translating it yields CASSVGGLAGVAKNIQYF. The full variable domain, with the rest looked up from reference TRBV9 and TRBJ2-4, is DSGVTQTPKHLITATGQRVTLRCSPRSGDLSVYWYQQSLDQGLQFLIQYYNGEERAKGNILERFSAQQFPDLHSELNLSSLELGDSALYFCASSVGGLAGVAKNIQYFGAGTRLSVL.

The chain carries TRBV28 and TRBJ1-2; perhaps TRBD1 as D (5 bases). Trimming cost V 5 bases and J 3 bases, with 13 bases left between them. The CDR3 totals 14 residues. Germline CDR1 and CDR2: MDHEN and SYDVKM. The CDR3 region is CASSLWTGDYGYTF. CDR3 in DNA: TGTGCCAGCAGTCTTTGGACGGGGGACTATGGCTACACCTTC.

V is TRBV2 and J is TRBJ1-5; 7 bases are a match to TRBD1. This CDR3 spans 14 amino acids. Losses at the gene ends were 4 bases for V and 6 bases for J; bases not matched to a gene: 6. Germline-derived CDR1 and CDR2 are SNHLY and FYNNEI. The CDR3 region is CASSGTGFRQPQHF. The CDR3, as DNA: TGTGCCAGCAGTGGGACAGGTTTTCGTCAGCCCCAGCATTTT.

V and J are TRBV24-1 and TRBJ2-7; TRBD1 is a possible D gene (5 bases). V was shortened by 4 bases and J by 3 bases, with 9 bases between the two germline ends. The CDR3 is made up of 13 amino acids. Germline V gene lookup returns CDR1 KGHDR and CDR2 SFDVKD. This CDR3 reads CATSDQGFYEQYF. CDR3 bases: TGTGCCACCAGTGACCAGGGATTCTACGAGCAGTACTTC.

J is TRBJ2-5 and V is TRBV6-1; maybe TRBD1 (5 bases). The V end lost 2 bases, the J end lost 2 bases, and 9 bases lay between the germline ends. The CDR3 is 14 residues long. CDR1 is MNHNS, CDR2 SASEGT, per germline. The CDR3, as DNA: TGTGCCAGCAGTGAACTGTCAGGGCAAGAGACCCAGTACTTC. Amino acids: CASSELSGQETQYF.

CDR3 amino acids: CASSNPGVAAYEQYF. The CDR3, as DNA: TGTGCCAGCAGCAACCCCGGGGTAGCGGCCTACGAGCAGTACTTC. The chain uses TRBV5-4 and TRBJ2-7, with a tentative D call TRBD2 (6 bases). The CDR3 has 15 amino acids. Germline CDR1 SGHNT, CDR2 YYREEE (reference sequence). V was shortened by 4 bases and J by 2 bases, with 16 bases between the two germline ends. The variable domain in full, with the rest retrieved from reference TRBV5-4 and TRBJ2-7, is ETGVTQSPTHLIKTRGQQVTLRCSSQSGHNTVSWYQQALGQGPQFIFQYYREEENGRGNFPPRFSGLQFPNYSSELNVNALELDDSALYLCASSNPGVAAYEQYFGPGTRLTVT.

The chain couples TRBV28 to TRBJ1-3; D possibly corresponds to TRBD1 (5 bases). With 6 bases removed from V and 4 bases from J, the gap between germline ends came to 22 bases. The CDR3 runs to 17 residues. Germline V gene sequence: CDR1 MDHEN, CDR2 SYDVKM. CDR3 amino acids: CASSTDNPWREGNTIYF. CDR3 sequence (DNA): TGTGCCAGCAGCACGGACAACCCCTGGCGTGAAGGAAACACCATATATTTT.

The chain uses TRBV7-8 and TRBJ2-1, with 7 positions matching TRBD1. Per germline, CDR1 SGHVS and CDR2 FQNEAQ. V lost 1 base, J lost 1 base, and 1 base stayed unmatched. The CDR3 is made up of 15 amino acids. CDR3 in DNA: TGTGCCAGCAGCTTAGACAGGGGATCCTACAATGAGCAGTTCTTC. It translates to CASSLDRGSYNEQFF. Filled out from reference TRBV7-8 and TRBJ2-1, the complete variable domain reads GAGVSQSPRYKVAKRGQDVALRCDPISGHVSLFWYQQALGQGPEFLTYFQNEAQLDKSGLPSDRFFAERPEGSVSTLKIQRTQQEDSAVYLCASSLDRGSYNEQFFGPGTRLTVL.

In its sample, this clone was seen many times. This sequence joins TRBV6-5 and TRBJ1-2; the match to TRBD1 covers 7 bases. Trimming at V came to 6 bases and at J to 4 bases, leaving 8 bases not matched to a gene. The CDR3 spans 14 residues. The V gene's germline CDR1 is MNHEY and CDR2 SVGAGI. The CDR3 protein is CASRRGQSIYGYTF. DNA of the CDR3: TGTGCCAGCAGACGGGGACAGTCTATCTATGGCTACACCTTC.

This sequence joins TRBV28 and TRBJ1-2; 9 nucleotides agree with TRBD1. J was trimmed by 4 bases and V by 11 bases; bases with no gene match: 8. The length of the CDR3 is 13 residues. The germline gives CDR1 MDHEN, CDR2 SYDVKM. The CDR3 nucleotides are TGTGCCGCCAACAGGGGGCGCGGCTATGGCTACACCTTC. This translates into CAANRGRGYGYTF.